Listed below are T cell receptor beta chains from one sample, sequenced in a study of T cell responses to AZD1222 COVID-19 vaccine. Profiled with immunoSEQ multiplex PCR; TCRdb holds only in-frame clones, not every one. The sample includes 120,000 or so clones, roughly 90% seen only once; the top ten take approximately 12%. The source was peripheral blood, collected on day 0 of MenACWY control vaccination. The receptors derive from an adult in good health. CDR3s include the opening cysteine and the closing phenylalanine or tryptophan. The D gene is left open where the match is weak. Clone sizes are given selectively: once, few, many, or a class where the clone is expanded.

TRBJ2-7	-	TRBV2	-	CASNGRQRNYEQYF	TGTGCCAGTAACGGGCGGCAGAGAAACTACGAGCAGTACTTC
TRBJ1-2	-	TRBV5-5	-	CASSLEITGAQVGYTF	TGTGCCAGCAGCTTGGAGATCACGGGGGCGCAGGTTGGCTACACCTTC
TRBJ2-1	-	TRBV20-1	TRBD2	CSASGTSVYNEQFF	TGCAGTGCTAGTGGGACTAGTGTCTACAATGAGCAGTTCTTC
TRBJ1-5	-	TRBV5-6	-	CASGLRSSQPQHF	TGTGCCAGTGGTCTACGGAGTAGTCAGCCCCAGCATTTT
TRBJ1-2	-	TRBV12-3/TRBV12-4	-	CASSFLQSYGYTF	TGTGCCAGCAGTTTTCTCCAGTCCTATGGCTACACCTTC
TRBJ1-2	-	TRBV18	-	CASSGSDYGYTF	TGTGCCAGCTCCGGCAGTGACTATGGCTACACCTTC
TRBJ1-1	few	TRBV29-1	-	CSVGSGQGNTEAFF	TGCAGCGTTGGTTCCGGCCAGGGGAACACTGAAGCTTTCTTT
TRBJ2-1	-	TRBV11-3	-	CASSHESSGYNEQFF	TGTGCCAGCAGCCATGAGTCTTCTGGGTACAATGAGCAGTTCTTC
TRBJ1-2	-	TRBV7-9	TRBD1	CASSHRQGYGYTF	TGTGCCAGCAGCCACCGACAGGGCTATGGCTACACCTTC
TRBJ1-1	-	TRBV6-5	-	CASSYSAGLRAFF	TGTGCCAGCAGTTACTCGGCGGGACTGAGGGCTTTCTTT
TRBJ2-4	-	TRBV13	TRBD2	CASSGLGGTNLAKNIQYF	TGTGCCAGCAGCGGGTTAGGCGGGACTAATCTAGCCAAAAACATTCAGTACTTC
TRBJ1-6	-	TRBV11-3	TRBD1	CASSAGTGNSPLHF	TGTGCCAGCAGCGCCGGGACAGGGAATTCACCCCTCCACTTT
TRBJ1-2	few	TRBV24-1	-	CATSGGTGHGYTF	TGTGCCACCAGTGGAGGCACAGGGCATGGCTACACCTTC
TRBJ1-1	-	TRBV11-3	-	CASSLSGGYSHLMNTEAFF	TGTGCCAGCAGCTTGTCGGGGGGCTACTCACACCTCATGAACACTGAAGCTTTCTTT
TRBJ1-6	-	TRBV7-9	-	CASSGIMGPPLHF	TGTGCCAGCAGCGGAATAATGGGTCCTCCCCTCCACTTT
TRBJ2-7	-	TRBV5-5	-	CASSLGGSEQYF	TGTGCCAGCAGCTTGGGGGGGAGCGAGCAGTACTTC